This record concerns one T cell receptor (beta chain) sequence. Its target is not known. The sample is drawn from a study of cytomegalovirus exposure and HLA in healthy donors. Findings and limits, study-wide: Sequences of the TCR beta chain were said to predict the HLA-A and HLA-B alleles of most subjects accurately.

Vbeta (60) and Jbeta (13) primers were used in the PCR. Libraries were prepared by immunoSEQ multiplex PCR; TCRdb keeps only in-frame clonotypes and omits some of them. This sample's clone table lists some 130,000 clones. Healthy bone marrow donors formed the donor group. Per the germline V gene, CDR1 is SNHLY and CDR2 is FYNNEI. Deletions cut 6 bases from V and 0 bases from J, with 6 bases between. The CDR3 has 12 amino acids. V usage is TRBV2 and J usage is TRBJ2-7, with D hard to call. The TCR comes from a woman aged 40-49 years in good health and CMV-seropositive. Sequences were obtained from PBMCs. Written as DNA, the CDR3 is TGTGCCAGCAGGCGAGCCTCCTACGAGCAGTACTTC. Encoded protein: CASRRASYEQYF.